This is a list of T cell receptor beta chains from one sample in a study of regulatory T cells in long-lasting Graves disease. TCRdb re-called the multiplex PCR reads with MiXCR, one entry per CDR3 protein. The sample consists of 450,000 to 700,000 distinct CDR3 sequences, about 14% of them appearing once. The same sample was also studied in work on T cells in Graves' hyperthyroidism and ophthalmopathy.

Sequenced material: peripheral blood mononuclear cells (PBMCs), taken at new diagnosis, from a patient treated with antithyroid drugs. The receptors originated from a man aged 30 to 39 with Graves disease. CDR3s include the opening cysteine and the closing phenylalanine or tryptophan. The order of the fields is D gene, V gene, clone size, J gene, CDR3 protein, CDR3 DNA. D genes are given only for firm matches. Size is stated for part of the rows, as once, few or many counts, or as a class when the clone is expanded.

NA	TRBV27	NA	TRBJ1-4	CASSFWRGTTNEKLFF	TGTGCCAGCAGTTTCTGGAGGGGAACAACTAATGAAAAACTGTTTTTT
TRBD1	TRBV18	few	TRBJ2-7	CASSRTGEVYF	TGTGCCAGCTCACGGACAGGGGAGGTGTACTTC
TRBD2	TRBV12-3/TRBV12-4	many	TRBJ2-7	CASRSSGRSYEQYF	TGTGCCAGCAGAAGCAGCGGGAGGTCCTACGAGCAGTACTTC
NA	TRBV27	many	TRBJ2-7	CASSLFPATYEQYF	TGTGCCAGCAGTTTGTTTCCAGCAACCTACGAGCAGTACTTC
NA	TRBV14	many	TRBJ1-1	CASSQVKGAAFF	TGTGCCAGCAGCCAAGTAAAGGGCGCAGCTTTCTTT
TRBD2	TRBV6-1	NA	TRBJ2-5	CASSLLLAGGETQYF	TGTGCCAGCAGTCTCCTACTAGCGGGAGGAGAGACCCAGTACTTC
TRBD2	TRBV10-3	few	TRBJ2-3	CAITHGRGTDTQYF	TGTGCCATCACACACGGGAGGGGCACAGATACGCAGTATTTT
TRBD1	TRBV29-1	many	TRBJ1-3	CSVKQGSGNTIYF	TGCAGCGTCAAACAGGGGTCTGGAAACACCATATATTTT
NA	TRBV12-3/TRBV12-4	few	TRBJ2-2	CASIGQSDTGEPFF	TGTGCCAGCATCGGACAGTCGGACACCGGGGAGCCGTTTTTT
NA	TRBV3-1	NA	TRBJ2-7	CASSLGELSSYEQYF	TGTGCCAGCAGCCTTGGGGAACTTAGCTCCTACGAGCAGTACTTC
NA	TRBV18	few	TRBJ2-5	CASSPPVQQETQYF	TGTGCCAGCTCACCACCAGTCCAGCAAGAGACCCAGTACTTC
TRBD2	TRBV20-1	few	TRBJ2-1	CSAGGFGRASYNEQFF	TGCAGTGCCGGTGGTTTCGGGAGGGCCAGTTACAATGAGCAGTTCTTC
NA	TRBV5-4	few	TRBJ2-1	CASSPGGGGLDEQFF	TGTGCCAGCAGCCCCGGGGGAGGGGGCTTGGATGAGCAGTTCTTC
NA	TRBV2	few	TRBJ1-2	CASRLGKDYGYTF	TGTGCCAGCAGACTCGGCAAGGACTATGGCTACACCTTC
TRBD1	TRBV5-4	once	TRBJ1-5	CASSKQGVNQPQHF	TGTGCCAGCAGCAAACAGGGGGTCAATCAGCCCCAGCATTTT
TRBD1	TRBV5-1	few	TRBJ2-3	CASSLRTGSTDTQYF	TGCGCCAGCAGCTTGAGGACAGGGAGCACAGATACGCAGTATTTT
TRBD2	TRBV9	NA	TRBJ2-7	CASSTGTKGWHEQYF	TGTGCCAGCAGCACCGGGACTAAAGGCTGGCACGAGCAGTACTTC
NA	TRBV27	many	TRBJ2-7	CASASGVRTSYEQYF	TGTGCCAGCGCCTCGGGGGTGAGGACTTCCTACGAGCAGTACTTC
TRBD2	TRBV15	NA	TRBJ2-7	CATSRDRGVGEQYF	TGTGCCACCAGCAGAGATCGGGGGGTAGGGGAGCAGTACTTC
NA	TRBV7-9	NA	TRBJ2-1	CASSLGEETQFF	TGTGCCAGCAGCTTAGGTGAAGAGACCCAGTTCTTC
NA	TRBV12-5	many	TRBJ2-7	CASGFSLRQIYEQYF	TGTGCTAGTGGTTTTTCCCTCAGGCAGATCTACGAGCAGTACTTC
TRBD2	TRBV6-1	few	TRBJ2-2	CASRLAPNANTGELFF	TGTGCCAGCCGACTAGCTCCTAATGCGAACACCGGGGAGCTGTTTTTT
TRBD1	TRBV6-1	many	TRBJ1-1	CASSPRPTGVNTEAFF	TGTGCCAGCAGTCCCCGCCCTACAGGGGTCAACACTGAAGCTTTCTTT
TRBD1	TRBV7-9	NA	TRBJ1-1	CASNSRGGGAGNTEAFF	TGTGCCAGCAACTCCAGGGGGGGGGGCGCGGGGAACACTGAAGCTTTCTTT
NA	TRBV9	many	TRBJ2-7	CASSVGERNYEQYF	TGTGCCAGCAGCGTAGGTGAGCGGAACTACGAGCAGTACTTC
TRBD1	TRBV9	many	TRBJ1-5	CASSTSTGGQPQHF	TGTGCCAGCAGCACCAGCACAGGGGGTCAGCCCCAGCATTTT
NA	TRBV7-2	many	TRBJ2-7	CASSLVGGGRDPYEQYF	TGTGCCAGCAGCCTAGTGGGAGGGGGACGGGACCCCTACGAGCAGTACTTC
NA	TRBV2	many	TRBJ1-3	CAADVGDTESTIYF	TGTGCCGCCGACGTGGGGGACACGGAATCCACCATATATTTT
TRBD2	TRBV28	many	TRBJ2-7	CASSQGLGGRANEQYF	TGTGCCAGCAGCCAAGGTCTGGGCGGGAGGGCGAACGAGCAGTACTTC
TRBD1	TRBV4-1	NA	TRBJ2-7	CASSQETLGPGGSYEQYF	TGCGCCAGCAGCCAAGAAACATTGGGACCAGGGGGCTCCTACGAGCAGTACTTC
NA	TRBV4-1	many	TRBJ1-5	CASSPPGYSQPQHF	TGCGCCAGCAGCCCCCCAGGGTACAGTCAGCCCCAGCATTTT
TRBD1	TRBV4-2	many	TRBJ2-7	CASSPRDRGPYEQYF	TGTGCCAGCAGCCCCCGGGACAGGGGTCCCTACGAGCAGTACTTC
NA	TRBV2	many	TRBJ1-4	CASSLSENHEKLFF	TGTGCCAGCAGCCTCTCAGAAAACCATGAAAAACTGTTTTTT
TRBD1	TRBV15	many	TRBJ2-2	CATSGQGRELFF	TGTGCCACCAGCGGACAGGGCCGGGAGCTGTTTTTT
NA	TRBV20-1	many	TRBJ2-1	CSARGAVTYNEQFF	TGCAGTGCTAGAGGCGCTGTTACTTACAATGAGCAGTTCTTC
TRBD1	TRBV11-2	many	TRBJ2-7	CASSLGTGDEQYF	TGTGCCAGCAGCTTGGGTACAGGGGACGAGCAGTACTTC
TRBD2	TRBV9	few	TRBJ2-1	CASSAGAAGGDLVF	TGTGCCAGCAGCGCCGGTGCAGCGGGAGGTGATTTGGTCTTC
NA	TRBV10-3	NA	TRBJ1-2	CAISDLARAGGYTF	TGTGCCATCAGTGACTTGGCCCGGGCTGGTGGCTACACCTTC
NA	TRBV3-1	many	TRBJ1-1	CASRQLNTEAFF	TGTGCCAGCAGACAGTTAAACACTGAAGCTTTCTTT
TRBD2	TRBV18	few	TRBJ2-1	CASSPSAAGVVQFF	TGTGCCAGCTCACCAAGCGCAGCGGGAGTGGTGCAGTTCTTC
NA	TRBV6-1	NA	TRBJ2-1	CASSVAGNSYNEQFF	TGTGCCAGCAGTGTGGCGGGGAATAGTTACAATGAGCAGTTCTTC
NA	TRBV9	NA	TRBJ2-5	CASSVGGGGIQETQYF	TGTGCCAGCAGCGTAGGCGGAGGGGGAATACAAGAGACCCAGTACTTC
TRBD2	TRBV7-3	few	TRBJ2-3	CASSLGLWGLAGTDTQYF	TGTGCCAGCAGCTTAGGCCTTTGGGGACTAGCGGGCACAGATACGCAGTATTTT
NA	TRBV6-2/TRBV6-3	few	TRBJ2-1	CASSYPWEEGDNELFF	TGTGCCAGCAGTTACCCGTGGGAGGAAGGGGACAATGAGCTGTTCTTC
TRBD2	TRBV27	many	TRBJ2-1	CASSLLSLAGGYEQFF	TGTGCCAGCAGTTTATTGTCGCTAGCGGGAGGGTATGAGCAGTTCTTC
NA	TRBV5-6	many	TRBJ1-1	CASSLEAGAWAFF	TGTGCCAGCAGCTTGGAGGCAGGGGCTTGGGCTTTCTTT
NA	TRBV5-1	many	TRBJ2-7	CASSSAGTVTYEQYF	TGCGCCAGCAGCTCTGCTGGGACGGTTACCTACGAGCAGTACTTC
TRBD1	TRBV12-3/TRBV12-4	many	TRBJ1-5	CASSLGQGKVPVQPQHF	TGTGCCAGCAGCTTGGGACAGGGGAAGGTCCCTGTTCAGCCCCAGCATTTT
NA	TRBV13	NA	TRBJ2-5	CASSLWGGTSETQHF	TGTGCCAGCAGCTTATGGGGAGGCACATCAGAGACCCAGCACTTC
NA	TRBV11-2	many	TRBJ2-3	CASSPSGSETDTQYF	TGTGCCAGCAGCCCATCCGGGAGTGAAACAGATACGCAGTATTTT
NA	TRBV6-1	many	TRBJ2-5	CASMGYKETQYF	TGTGCCAGCATGGGCTACAAAGAGACCCAGTACTTC
NA	TRBV3-1	many	TRBJ2-5	CASSQDQLETQYF	TGTGCCAGCAGCCAAGATCAGCTAGAGACCCAGTACTTC
NA	TRBV24-1	many	TRBJ2-1	CATSDLKSAGSSYNEQFF	TGTGCCACCAGTGATTTGAAGTCGGCGGGAAGCTCCTACAATGAGCAGTTCTTC
TRBD2	TRBV24-1	few	TRBJ2-5	CATSESGRAGETQYF	TGTGCCACCAGTGAGTCGGGGAGGGCCGGAGAGACCCAGTACTTC
TRBD2	TRBV6-1	NA	TRBJ2-3	CASSGLAEGADTQYF	TGTGCCAGCAGCGGACTAGCGGAGGGAGCAGATACGCAGTATTTT